The present TCR beta chain was sequenced within a study of molecular identifiers for immune sequencing clone quantification. Study as a whole: Replicate experiments took RNA from around 18,000 or 91,000 naive CD8 cells, divided it five ways and sequenced four. Study-level points and caveats: Spiked-in Jurkat TCR RNA corresponding to one cell was reported as detectable against approximately 930,000 naive cells.

Previously published methods and listed TCR primers were used for the bulk TCR libraries. MiXCR, run by TCRdb on the PCR reads, gives a single entry per CDR3 protein. The sample gives approximately 500,000 distinct CDR3 sequences, about 21% of which show up once; approximately 0.84% is in the top ten. This clonotype has ten or more counts. Its antigen is not known. With RNA at 10%, 30% or 50%, naive CD8 libraries came from around 20,000 to 990,000 sorted cells. This CDR3 has 14 amino acids. Trimming cost V 1 base and J 3 bases, with 12 bases left between them. Germline V gene sequence: CDR1 DFQATT, CDR2 SNEGSKA (reference sequence).

Material: naive CD8+ T cells from blood, with Jurkat cell RNA spiked in. Stated subset: FACS-sorted CD8+CD4-CCR7+CD45RA+ naive T cells. The chain has TRBV20-1 and TRBJ1-1, with D tentatively TRBD1 (5 bases). This sequence originates from a human donor in good health. Some libraries in this study had Jurkat cell RNA spiked in. CDR3 sequence (DNA): TGCAGTGCTAGAGGGTCAGACAGTCACACTGAAGCTTTCTTT. This gives the protein CSARGSDSHTEAFF.